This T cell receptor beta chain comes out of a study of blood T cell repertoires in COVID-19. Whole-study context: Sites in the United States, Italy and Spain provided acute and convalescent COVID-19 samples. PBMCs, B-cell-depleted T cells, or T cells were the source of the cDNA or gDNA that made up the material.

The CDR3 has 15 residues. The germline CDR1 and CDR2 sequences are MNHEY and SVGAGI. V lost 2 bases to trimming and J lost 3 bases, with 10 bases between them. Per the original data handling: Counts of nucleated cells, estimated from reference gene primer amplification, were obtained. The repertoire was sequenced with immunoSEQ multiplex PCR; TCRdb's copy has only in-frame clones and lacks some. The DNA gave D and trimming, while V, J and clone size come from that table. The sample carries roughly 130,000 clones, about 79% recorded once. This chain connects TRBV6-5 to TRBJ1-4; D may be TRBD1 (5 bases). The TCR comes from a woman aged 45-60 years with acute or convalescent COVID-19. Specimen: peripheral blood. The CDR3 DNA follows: TGTGCCAGCAGTTACGCAGGGATTTCTAATGAAAAACTGTTTTTT. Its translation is CASSYAGISNEKLFF.